This record looks at one T cell receptor beta chain sequence and its context. The antigen is undetermined. Germline CDR1 LNHDA, CDR2 SQIVND (reference sequence). The V end was cut by 3 bases, the J end by 6 bases, with 9 bases between. This CDR3 contains 13 residues. This sample's time point: baseline pretreatment blood. This sample's treatment: 15 Gy SBRT to primary tumor, nephrectomy 4 weeks later. These data come from a study of radiation and T cells in renal cell carcinoma. Whole-study findings and limits: From baseline, blood top tumor clonotypes peaked at 2 weeks post-radiation. No pretreatment tumor biopsies were available for baseline clonotypes.

Assay used: immunoSEQ multiplex PCR; TCRdb lists only in-frame clones, some missing. The repertoire consists of about 22,000 clones, with nearly 80% occurring once and the leading ten covering 35% to 45%. Sequenced material: blood, taken from a patient whose treatment included radiotherapy and nephrectomy. The clonotype was recovered from a man between 60 and 75 years old with renal cell carcinoma. The rearrangement uses TRBV19 and TRBJ2-1, with a weak D call TRBD2 (5 bases). The CDR3 coding sequence is TGTGCCAGTAGTATTACCGGGATCAATGAGCAGTTCTTC. This translates into CASSITGINEQFF.